These 28 T cell receptor beta chains share one sample of origin, sequenced in a study of Graves' ophthalmopathy and Graves' hyperthyroidism. Beta-chain TCR CDR3 regions were amplified from RNA transcripts. In the first round, RT-PCR was carried out with HTBI primers, and a multiplex PCR formed the second round. Using its own MiXCR run on the multiplex PCR reads, TCRdb lists one record per CDR3 protein. The table has 450,000 or so distinct CDR3 sequences, about 15% seen once; the top ten hold 8% to 10%. The sample was blood. Receptor source: a woman aged 30 to 39 with Graves' ophthalmopathy.

This clonotype was detected ten times or more. The chain employs TRBV7-2 and TRBJ2-5; weak D call: TRBD2 (6 bases). From germline, CDR1 is SGHTA and CDR2 FQGNSA. The CDR3 has 14 residues. V was shortened by 2 bases and J by 2 bases, with 9 bases between the two germline ends. The DNA for the CDR3 is TGTGCCAGCAGCTTAATCCGGGGGCAAGAGACCCAGTACTTC. Translating gives CASSLIRGQETQYF.

This clonotype was recorded at least ten times. The CDR3 loop is CASSSILAINTGELFF. The CDR3 DNA is TGTGCCAGCAGCTCAATTCTAGCGATTAACACCGGGGAGCTGTTTTTT. The chain carries TRBV11-2 and TRBJ2-2; perhaps TRBD2 as D (6 bases). The CDR3 runs 16 residues. Trimming took off 4 bases at V and 2 bases at J, with 14 bases between the two ends. In germline, CDR1 is SGHAT, CDR2 FQNNGV.

This clonotype occurred a few times. The gene calls are TRBV5-1 and TRBJ1-6; unclear D gene. This CDR3 has 14 amino acids. Trimming pared 3 bases from V and 6 bases from J, leaving 10 bases between. From germline, CDR1 is SGHRS and CDR2 YFSETQ. CDR3: CASSSDGFNSPLHF. The DNA for the CDR3 is TGCGCCAGCAGCTCAGACGGATTTAATTCACCCCTCCACTTT.

This clonotype showed up many times. The V gene is TRBV28, the J gene TRBJ2-7, with D perhaps assigned TRBD1 or TRBD2 (5 bases each). Per germline, CDR1 MDHEN and CDR2 SYDVKM. This CDR3 spans 13 amino acids. Trimming pared 5 bases from V and 11 bases from J, leaving 19 bases between. The DNA for the CDR3 is TGTGCCAGCAGTCCCCCAGCCACGGGGCGGGAGTACTTC. As protein: CASSPPATGREYF.

This clonotype was counted ten times or more. The gene calls are TRBV12-3 or TRBV12-4 and TRBJ2-7; 7 nucleotides line up with TRBD2. Losses at the gene ends were 6 bases for V and 4 bases for J; bases not matched to a gene: 9. CDR3 length: 14 amino acids. DNA of the CDR3: TGTGCCAGCAGGCTTAGCGGGCTGAGTTACGAGCAGTACTTC. Translated, it gives CASRLSGLSYEQYF.

The table lists this clonotype with many counts. This chain connects TRBV4-2 to TRBJ1-5, with 8 bases that match TRBD1. The germline V gene has CDR1 LGHNA and CDR2 YNFKEQ. J lost 5 bases, V lost 3 bases, and 6 bases had no gene match. The CDR3 consists of 15 residues. CDR3 sequence: CASSQGQADYQPQHF. Written as DNA, the CDR3 is TGTGCCAGCAGCCAGGGACAGGCAGATTATCAGCCCCAGCATTTT.

This chain uses TRBV12-3 or TRBV12-4 with TRBJ1-1; 9 bases are shared with TRBD1. Losses at the gene ends were 6 bases for V and 8 bases for J; bases not matched to a gene: 7. The CDR3 spans 13 residues. The CDR3 sequence is CASSHGTGIEAFF. DNA of the CDR3: TGTGCCAGCAGCCACGGGACAGGGATCGAAGCTTTCTTT.

This chain joins TRBV12-3 or TRBV12-4 and TRBJ1-1; a weak D match, TRBD1 (5 bases). This CDR3 comprises 16 residues. V dropped 3 bases and J dropped 1 base, with 15 bases sitting between them. CDR3 sequence (DNA): TGTGCCAGCAGTTTCGATCAGACAGAAAGGAACACTGAAGCTTTCTTT. This sequence encodes CASSFDQTERNTEAFF.

Regarding this clonotype: Just one base apart from a much larger clone, this may be a read error. The chain employs TRBV4-3 and TRBJ1-2; D gene ambiguous. The CDR3 loop spans 12 amino acids. Germline assignment: CDR1 LGHNA and CDR2 YSLEER. CDR3 protein: CASSQDASGYSF. In nucleotides, the CDR3 is TGCGCCAGCAGCCAAGATGCGAGTGGCTACAGCTTC.

The chain joins TRBV12-3 or TRBV12-4 to TRBJ1-2; 8 nucleotides agree with TRBD1. The CDR3 length is 14 residues. The J segment lost 1 base and the V segment lost 6 bases, leaving 4 bases of the junction unmatched. CDR3 nucleotides: TGTGCCAGCAGCGAGACAGGGGTTAACTATGGCTACACCTTC. It translates to CASSETGVNYGYTF.

V is TRBV27 and J is TRBJ2-5, with 14 positions matching TRBD2. CDR1 is MNHEY and CDR2 is SMNVEV in the germline V gene (reference sequence). Trimming cost V 6 bases and J 1 base; bases outside gene matches: 10. The CDR3 consists of 18 residues. CDR3 sequence (DNA): TGTGCCAGCAGCAAGGGGACTAGCGGGGGCTTCACCCAAGAGACCCAGTACTTC. This sequence encodes CASSKGTSGGFTQETQYF.

This clonotype was counted at least ten times. The chain uses TRBV20-1 and TRBJ1-5; 7 bases are shared with TRBD1. V dropped 4 bases and J dropped 2; count of bases not matched to a gene: 8. Germline CDR1 reads DFQATT; CDR2 reads SNEGSKA (reference sequence). This CDR3 region has 15 residues. This chain's CDR3 is CSAIGQATGNQPQHF. As DNA, the CDR3 is TGCAGTGCTATTGGACAGGCCACGGGCAATCAGCCCCAGCATTTT.

This clonotype was recorded at least ten times. The V call is TRBV12-3 or TRBV12-4, the J call TRBJ2-2; D possibly matches TRBD1 or TRBD2 (5 bases each). The CDR3 loop spans 15 amino acids. V lost 7 bases to trimming and J lost 6 bases, with 18 bases between them. CDR3 bases: TGTGCCAGCACCTGGGACGGTCCGGGCGCCGGGGAGCTGTTTTTT. Residues: CASTWDGPGAGELFF.

The table lists this clonotype with many counts. The chain joins TRBV20-1 to TRBJ2-7, with TRBD1 identical over 7 bases. Trimming cost V 2 bases and J 6 bases; bases outside gene matches: 13. The CDR3 has 15 amino acids. In germline, CDR1 is DFQATT, CDR2 SNEGSKA (reference sequence). CDR3 DNA: TGCAGTGCTAGAAAGACAGGGTTGCTTGACCGCGAGCAGTACTTC. It specifies CSARKTGLLDREQYF.

The table lists this clonotype with many counts. This sequence joins TRBV6-2 or TRBV6-3 and TRBJ2-7, with a tentative D call TRBD2 (6 bases). The CDR3 sequence is 15 residues long. V was pared by 8 bases and J by 0 bases, with 17 bases between. In germline, CDR1 is MNHEY, CDR2 SVGEGT. CDR3 sequence (DNA): TGTGCCAGCCGAATCCCAGGGAGGATCTCCTACGAGCAGTACTTC. The encoded protein is CASRIPGRISYEQYF.

This clonotype was picked up many times. The chain is built from TRBV7-9 and TRBJ1-1, with D perhaps TRBD1 (5 bases). Trimming cost V 4 bases and J 6 bases, with 18 bases left between them. The CDR3 has 15 residues. In germline, CDR1 is SEHNR, CDR2 FQNEAQ (reference sequence). The CDR3, as DNA: TGTGCCAGCAGCTCTCCTAACTTGGGGGGGTCTGAAGCTTTCTTT. Translating it yields CASSSPNLGGSEAFF.

The V call is TRBV2, the J call TRBJ2-7, with 7 bases that match TRBD1. CDR1 and CDR2 from the germline V gene are SNHLY and FYNNEI. The CDR3 totals 14 residues. V lost 7 bases, J lost 3 bases, and 9 bases stayed unmatched. The CDR3 spells CASTTATGRYEQYF. CDR3 in DNA: TGTGCCAGCACCACGGCGACAGGGCGCTACGAGCAGTACTTC.

This clonotype was picked up a small number of times. The chain has TRBV3-1 and TRBJ1-2; 8 bases are shared with TRBD1. With V trimmed by 3 bases and J by 7 bases, 4 bases remained unmatched. The CDR3 has 13 amino acids. Germline values: CDR1 LGHDT, CDR2 YNNKEL (reference sequence). The CDR3 sequence is CASSHQGAVGYTF. The CDR3 nucleotides read TGTGCCAGCAGCCACCAGGGGGCGGTTGGCTACACCTTC. The full variable domain, in which reference TRBV3-1 and TRBJ1-2 provide the parts outside the CDR3, is DTAVSQTPKYLVTQMGNDKSIKCEQNLGHDTMYWYKQDSKKFLKIMFSYNNKELIINETVPNRFSPKSPDKAHLNLHINSLELGDSAVYFCASSHQGAVGYTFGSGTRLTVV.

This clonotype was picked up many times. J is TRBJ1-1 and V is TRBV5-6; D not certain. The V and J ends lost 3 bases and 7 bases respectively, with 13 bases between them. Germline CDR1 SGHDT, CDR2 YYEEEE. The CDR3 is made up of 13 amino acids. In nucleotides, the CDR3 is TGTGCCAGCAGCTCCTATGGAAGGCATGAAGCTTTCTTT. It specifies CASSSYGRHEAFF.

In its sample, this clonotype was seen many times. The CDR3 region has the DNA TGTGCCAGCAGTTTGTCCGGGACAGGGGGCTTGGTGACTGAAGCTTTCTTT. Its translation: CASSLSGTGGLVTEAFF. This rearrangement joins TRBV12-3 or TRBV12-4 to TRBJ1-1, with 12 bases aligning to TRBD1. This CDR3 is 17 amino acids long. J was trimmed by 5 bases and V by 3 bases; bases with no gene match: 10.

This clonotype came up many times. The V call is TRBV20-1, the J call TRBJ1-1; perhaps TRBD1 as D (5 bases). V shed 4 bases and J shed 1 base, with 16 bases lying between them. Germline lookup yields CDR1 DFQATT and CDR2 SNEGSKA (reference sequence). The CDR3 is 15 residues long. The CDR3 sequence is CSAKKAGQRNTEAFF. The CDR3 bases are TGCAGTGCTAAAAAGGCAGGGCAGAGGAACACTGAAGCTTTCTTT.

The chain is built from TRBV20-1 and TRBJ2-5; D gene ambiguous. The CDR3 runs 15 residues. The germline V gene encodes CDR1 DFQATT and CDR2 SNEGSKA (reference sequence). The ends were cut back, 1 base at V and 2 bases at J, with 14 bases in the middle. The DNA for the CDR3 is TGCAGTGCTAGAGTAGCTGAGAACCCTCAAGAGACCCAGTACTTC. Translation: CSARVAENPQETQYF.

The genes are TRBV6-5 and TRBJ2-2; TRBD2 aligns across 7 bases. The CDR3 has 16 amino acids. The junction had 7 bases not matched to a gene; V was cut back by 2 bases and J by 4 bases. Germline V gene lookup returns CDR1 MNHEY and CDR2 SVGAGI. The CDR3 loop is CASSYPHREGTGELFF. DNA of the CDR3: TGTGCCAGCAGTTACCCTCATAGGGAGGGCACCGGGGAGCTGTTTTTT.

This clonotype was observed a few times. The chain couples TRBV20-1 to TRBJ2-7; TRBD2 aligns across 8 bases. CDR1 is DFQATT and CDR2 is SNEGSKA in the germline V gene (reference sequence). The CDR3 has 14 amino acids. The V gene end was trimmed by 7 bases and the J gene end by 3 bases; junction bases not matched to a gene: 11. Here the CDR3 reads CSVPREGGHYEQYF. The CDR3 nucleotides are TGCAGTGTCCCTCGGGAGGGCGGGCACTACGAGCAGTACTTC.

This clonotype was counted at least ten times. V usage is TRBV19 and J usage is TRBJ1-5, with D unresolved. The ends were cut back, 3 bases at V and 7 bases at J, with 10 bases in the middle. Germline values: CDR1 LNHDA, CDR2 SQIVND (reference sequence). CDR3 length: 13 residues. The CDR3: CASSMDPRQPQHF. DNA of the CDR3: TGTGCCAGTAGTATGGATCCAAGGCAGCCCCAGCATTTT.

This clonotype was detected ten times or more. The rearrangement joins TRBV19 to TRBJ2-2, with D tentatively TRBD1 or TRBD2 (5 bases each). Trimming left V 11 bases short and J 3 bases short, with 19 bases between. CDR1 is LNHDA, CDR2 SQIVND, per germline (reference sequence). This CDR3 spans 15 amino acids. CDR3 DNA: TGTGCCGGTACCCCCGGGACCGCCTACACCGGGGAGCTGTTTTTT. It encodes CAGTPGTAYTGELFF.

This clonotype was found many times. V usage is TRBV20-1 and J usage is TRBJ2-7, with TRBD2 matching over 7 bases. Per the germline V gene, CDR1 is DFQATT and CDR2 is SNEGSKA (reference sequence). The junction had 10 bases not matched to a gene; V was cut back by 3 bases and J by 2 bases. The CDR3 sequence is 15 residues long. The CDR3 spells CSASSDTSVTYEQYF. For the CDR3, the DNA is TGCAGTGCTAGTAGTGACACTAGCGTTACCTACGAGCAGTACTTC.

This clonotype was recorded at least ten times. V is TRBV6-2 or TRBV6-3 and J is TRBJ2-7; 7 bases are a match to TRBD1. Germline loops: CDR1 MNHEY, CDR2 SVGEGT. The CDR3 sequence is 14 residues long. V shed 2 bases and J 6 bases; nucleotides not matched to a gene: 7. The CDR3, as DNA: TGTGCCAGCAGTTACGGTGACAGGGTAGCCGAGCAGTACTTC. It yields the protein CASSYGDRVAEQYF.